A selection of T cell receptor beta chains follows, all from one sample in a study of naive and memory T cell subsets. One entry per CDR3 protein, called by TCRdb with MiXCR from the UMI-ligation and nested PCR reads. Here the sample spans approximately 100,000 distinct CDR3 sequences, about 14% being singletons. The sample comprised naive CD8+ T cells from blood. These receptors all come from a human donor in good health. Each CDR3 is given with its conserved first and last residue. A D gene is named only where the DNA matches it firmly. The listing skips clone size in some rows; elsewhere it reads once, few, many or a size class.

TRBJ2-6	TRBV4-1	NA	NA	TGCGCCAGCAGCCAAGCGACGGGGATCAACGTCCTGACTTTC	CASSQATGINVLTF
TRBJ2-6	TRBV10-3	NA	NA	TGTGCCATCAGTGAATCCACAGGGTCCTTCTCTGGGGCCAACGTCCTGACTTTC	CAISESTGSFSGANVLTF
TRBJ1-5	TRBV27	NA	many	TGTGCCAGCATAGGGGCAGGGGATCGGCCCCAGCATTTT	CASIGAGDRPQHF
TRBJ2-7	TRBV5-4	TRBD1	NA	TGTGCCAGCAGCTTCTCAGGGACAGGGTATTACGAGCAGTACTTC	CASSFSGTGYYEQYF
TRBJ1-5	TRBV4-2	TRBD1	many	TGTGCCAGCAGCCCCCGGGGGGACAGCACTTATCAGCCCCAGCATTTT	CASSPRGDSTYQPQHF
TRBJ2-3	TRBV29-1	TRBD1	many	TGCAGCGTTGAGAGGGGGCTAGGGGATACGCAGTATTTT	CSVERGLGDTQYF
TRBJ1-4	TRBV18	NA	many	TGTGCCAGCTCACCACAGGGCTATTATGAAAAACTGTTTTTT	CASSPQGYYEKLFF
TRBJ1-1	TRBV12-3/TRBV12-4	NA	NA	TGTGCCAGCAGTTTCGGGGTAGGCACTGAAGCTTTCTTT	CASSFGVGTEAFF
TRBJ2-1	TRBV11-1	NA	few	TGTGCCAGCAGCTTAGGATTCCTATCCCTCCAGTTCTTC	CASSLGFLSLQFF
TRBJ1-2	TRBV4-2	NA	NA	TGTGCCAGCAGCCAAGATTTCGGAAGGAGCTATGGCTACACCTTC	CASSQDFGRSYGYTF
TRBJ2-7	TRBV4-2	NA	NA	TGTGCCAGCAGCCAAGAGGGACGGGACTTCTACGAGCAGTACTTC	CASSQEGRDFYEQYF
TRBJ1-6	TRBV20-1	NA	many	TGCAGTGCTAGAGATCGGGGTAAAGAATTGAATTCACCCCTCCACTTT	CSARDRGKELNSPLHF
TRBJ2-1	TRBV4-3	NA	few	TGCGCCAGCAGCCAAGGGAAGTACTCCTACAATGAGCAGTTCTTC	CASSQGKYSYNEQFF
TRBJ2-5	TRBV6-1	TRBD1	NA	TGTGCCAGCAGTCTCTGGGACAGGCAAGAGACCCAGTACTTC	CASSLWDRQETQYF
TRBJ2-2	TRBV5-4	NA	NA	TGTGCCAGCAGCAGGAGGACCGACCTGGGCACAGGCACCGGGGAGCTGTTTTTT	CASSRRTDLGTGTGELFF
TRBJ2-1	TRBV5-1	TRBD1	many	TGCGCCAGCAGCTGGGGACAGGGACCCTACAATGAGCAGTTCTTC	CASSWGQGPYNEQFF
TRBJ2-5	TRBV7-9	NA	few	TGTGCCAGCAGCAACCCGGGCCCCCAAGAGACCCAGTACTTC	CASSNPGPQETQYF
TRBJ1-1	TRBV12-3/TRBV12-4	NA	few	TGTGCCAGCACCATAGGGTTAGGGGACACTGAAGCTTTCTTT	CASTIGLGDTEAFF
TRBJ2-1	TRBV29-1	TRBD2	few	TGCAGCGTTCAGACTAGCGGGACTAGTAATGAGCAGTTCTTC	CSVQTSGTSNEQFF
TRBJ2-1	TRBV12-3/TRBV12-4	NA	NA	TGTGCCAGCAGTTGGGGGAACGAGCAGTTCTTC	CASSWGNEQFF
TRBJ2-6	TRBV11-3	NA	NA	TGTGCCAGCAGCTTAGGTTCGGGCGCCTTGGGACCTGGGGCCAACGTCCTGACTTTC	CASSLGSGALGPGANVLTF
TRBJ1-3	TRBV4-3	NA	few	TGCGCCAGCAGCCAAGTTGATGTAGGCCCCTACTCTGGAAACACCATATATTTT	CASSQVDVGPYSGNTIYF
TRBJ1-2	TRBV6-2/TRBV6-3	NA	many	TGTGCCAGCAGTTATGGGAATGGCTACACCTTC	CASSYGNGYTF
TRBJ2-3	TRBV7-9	TRBD2	many	TGTGCCAGCAGCTTACCGACTAGCGATACGCAGTATTTT	CASSLPTSDTQYF
TRBJ2-1	TRBV28	TRBD2	NA	TGTGCCAGCAGTTTCGGACTAGCGTATAGGTACAATGAGCAGTTCTTC	CASSFGLAYRYNEQFF
TRBJ2-2	TRBV29-1	NA	NA	TGCAGCGTTTGGGGGACCACCGGGGAGCTGTTTTTT	CSVWGTTGELFF